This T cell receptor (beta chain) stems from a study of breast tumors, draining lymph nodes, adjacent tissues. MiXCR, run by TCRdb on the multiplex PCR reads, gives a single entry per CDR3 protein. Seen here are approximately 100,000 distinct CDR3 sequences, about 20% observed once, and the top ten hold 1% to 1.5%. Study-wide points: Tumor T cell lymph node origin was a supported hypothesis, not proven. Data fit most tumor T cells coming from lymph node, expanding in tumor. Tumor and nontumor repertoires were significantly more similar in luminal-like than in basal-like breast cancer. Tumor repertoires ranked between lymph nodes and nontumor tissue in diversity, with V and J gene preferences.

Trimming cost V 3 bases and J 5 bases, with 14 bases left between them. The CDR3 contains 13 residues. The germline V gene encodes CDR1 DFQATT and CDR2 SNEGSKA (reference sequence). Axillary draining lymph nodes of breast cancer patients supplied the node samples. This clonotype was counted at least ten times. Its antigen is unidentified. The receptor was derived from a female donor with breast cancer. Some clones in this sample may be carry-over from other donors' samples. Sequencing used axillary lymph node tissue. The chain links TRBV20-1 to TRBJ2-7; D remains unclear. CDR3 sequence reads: CSASRPTLDEQYF. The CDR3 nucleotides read TGCAGTGCTAGTCGTCCAACCCTGGACGAGCAGTACTTC.